This entry lists 8 T cell receptor beta chains sequenced from one sample in a study of T cell responses to AZD1222 COVID-19 vaccine (dated by TCRdb to about 2021). Library construction relied on the immunoSEQ multiplex PCR assay. Held by TCRdb, this immuneACCESS table contains in-frame sequences only and omits some clones. Under half of the omission traces to an unresolved V gene where checked; the cause of the rest is unknown. The sample records about 120,000 clones, roughly 88% of which are singletons. The top ten hold about a tenth of the sample. Sample time point, as interpreted from the label and publication: baseline before first vaccination. The material sequenced was peripheral blood, taken on day 0 of AZD1222 vaccination. Receptors were obtained from an adult in good health.

The rearrangement uses TRBV27 and TRBJ1-4, with D uncertain. Trimming removed 6 bases at V and 2 bases at J, with 13 bases between. Germline V gene sequence: CDR1 MNHEY, CDR2 SMNVEV (reference sequence). This CDR3 is 15 amino acids long. The DNA for the CDR3 is TGTGCCAGCAGACAAACCAGGAGGACTAATGAAAAACTGTTTTTT. Translated, it gives CASRQTRRTNEKLFF.

This sequence joins TRBV28 and TRBJ1-1, with D perhaps matching TRBD1 (6 bases). CDR3 size: 14 residues. The V and J ends lost 6 bases and 5 bases respectively, with 16 bases between them. Germline V gene data show CDR1 as MDHEN and CDR2 as SYDVKM. CDR3 DNA: TGTGCCAGCAGGTCGGTAGGGGGTGATACTGAAGCTTTCTTT. Translated, it gives CASRSVGGDTEAFF.

The rearrangement joins TRBV5-8 to TRBJ1-1; 9 bases agree with TRBD1. Germline V lookup: CDR1 SGHTS, CDR2 YDEGEE. Unmatched junction bases numbered 19, after V lost 4 bases and J lost 6 bases. The CDR3 is 18 residues long. The CDR3 here is CASSPPNRGLVKVPEAFF. CDR3 coding DNA: TGTGCCAGCAGCCCCCCTAACAGGGGGCTCGTAAAAGTCCCTGAAGCTTTCTTT.

This clone was counted a single time. The chain uses TRBV5-4 and TRBJ2-7, with TRBD1 identical over 8 bases. Germline V gene data show CDR1 as SGHNT and CDR2 as YYREEE (reference sequence). V shed 0 bases, J shed 2 bases, and the junction held 4 bases outside the gene matches. This CDR3 region has 15 residues. The CDR3 nucleotides read TGTGCCAGCAGCTTGGGTTTGACAGGGGCCTACGAGCAGTACTTC. Translation: CASSLGLTGAYEQYF.

The chain uses TRBV28 and TRBJ2-4; D is possibly TRBD2 (7 bases). The ends were cut back, 4 bases at V and 1 base at J, with 14 bases in the middle. The germline gives CDR1 MDHEN, CDR2 SYDVKM. This CDR3 is built from 16 residues. CDR3 sequence: CASSSWGGTAKNIQYF. CDR3 sequence (DNA): TGTGCCAGCAGTTCGTGGGGGGGCACTGCCAAAAACATTCAGTACTTC.

V gene TRBV10-3 combines with J gene TRBJ2-7; D is undetermined. V lost 3 bases to trimming and J lost 1 base, with 7 bases between them. Germline CDR1 ENHRY, CDR2 SYGVKD. This CDR3 is built from 13 residues. The DNA for the CDR3 is TGTGCCATCAGTGACTACGGTTCCTACGAGCAGTACTTC. Its protein product is CAISDYGSYEQYF.

The CDR3 bases are TGTGCCAGCAGCTTAGTATTCGCCAGGCACGGCACTGAAGCTTTCTTT. It translates to CASSLVFARHGTEAFF. The chain joins TRBV5-4 to TRBJ1-1; D unclear. With 2 bases removed from V and 4 bases from J, the gap between germline ends came to 18 bases. In germline, CDR1 is SGHNT, CDR2 YYREEE (reference sequence). CDR3 length: 16 residues.

The chain combines TRBV10-3 with TRBJ1-4, with 10 bases lining up with TRBD1. Per germline, CDR1 ENHRY and CDR2 SYGVKD. After removal of 6 bases from V and 6 bases from J, the junction contained 1 base not matched to a gene. The CDR3 is made up of 13 amino acids. The CDR3 loop is CAIRGTGDEKLFF. As DNA, the CDR3 is TGTGCCATCAGAGGGACAGGGGATGAAAAACTGTTTTTT.